These 10 T cell receptor beta chains share one sample of origin, sequenced in a study of beta chain features in type 1 diabetes. cDNA synthesis used the whole RNA isolate, giving expressed TCRB sequences. Repertoires were generated with immunoSEQ multiplex PCR, while TCRdb's copy carries only in-frame clones and drops some. The table shows about 53,000 clones, with approximately 60% occurring only once. These receptors' antigens are unknown. General study results and limits: Patients with Type 1 diabetes showed moderately but significantly shorter TCRB CDR3s in all four CD4+ subsets.

Sequencing was carried out using stem cell memory CD4+ T cells from blood. The receptors derive from a woman in her thirties with type 1 diabetes.

The V call is TRBV6-5, the J call TRBJ2-7, with 8 positions matching TRBD1. The CDR3 extends over 15 amino acids. Trimming took 5 bases from V and 5 from J; bases not matched to a gene: 11. Germline CDR1 and CDR2: MNHEY and SVGAGI. This CDR3 is CASSPPGTGPHEQYF. In DNA form, the CDR3 reads TGTGCCAGCAGTCCCCCCGGGACAGGCCCCCACGAGCAGTACTTC.

This clone has a handful of counts. The rearrangement joins TRBV5-1 to TRBJ2-7, with TRBD2 matching over 12 bases. The CDR3 runs 14 residues. From germline, CDR1 is SGHRS and CDR2 YFSETQ. V shed 4 bases, J shed 7 bases, and the junction held 6 bases outside the gene matches. CDR3 DNA sequence: TGCGCCAGCAGCCAGACTAGCGGGAGTGGTGAGCAGTACTTC. Residues: CASSQTSGSGEQYF.

This clone has more than one count but fewer than ten. The V gene is TRBV5-1, the J gene TRBJ1-1, with 9 bases identical to TRBD1. V dropped 4 bases and J dropped 3; count of bases not matched to a gene: 4. Germline V gene data show CDR1 as SGHRS and CDR2 as YFSETQ. This CDR3 is 14 amino acids long. The CDR3 region is CASSGQGLDTEAFF. The CDR3 nucleotides read TGCGCCAGCAGCGGACAGGGGCTGGACACTGAAGCTTTCTTT.

The chain carries TRBV28 and TRBJ2-3; 8 positions agree with TRBD1. V was clipped by 6 bases and J by 7 bases; unmatched bases: 6. The CDR3 consists of 13 residues. CDR1 is MDHEN and CDR2 is SYDVKM in the germline V gene. The CDR3 DNA reads TGTGCCAGCAGCCCCCGGACAGGGAATACGCAGTATTTT. As protein: CASSPRTGNTQYF.

This clone was detected only a few times. The rearrangement uses TRBV11-2 and TRBJ2-2; weak D call: TRBD1 (6 bases). V lost 2 bases and J lost 4, with 11 bases in between. The germline gives CDR1 SGHAT, CDR2 FQNNGV. The length of the CDR3 is 15 residues. DNA for the CDR3: TGTGCCAGCAGCTTAAAGGTGGGGGCCACCGGGGAGCTGTTTTTT. It specifies CASSLKVGATGELFF.

V usage is TRBV6-6 and J usage is TRBJ2-5, with a possible D match to TRBD2 (5 bases). The J call may be mistaken, given a closer DNA end match to TRBJ2-7. This CDR3 is 14 amino acids long. Germline CDR1 and CDR2: MNHNY and SVGAGI (reference sequence). CDR3 region: CASSYRDPTNEQYF. The CDR3 nucleotides read TGTGCCAGCAGTTATCGGGATCCTACGAACGAGCAGTACTTC.

This chain joins TRBV14 and TRBJ1-2; the D gene is possibly TRBD1 (6 bases). The CDR3 has 13 residues. The V gene lost 3 bases and the J gene lost 7 bases, with 12 bases spanning the gap. Per germline, CDR1 SGHDN and CDR2 FVKESK. CDR3: CASSQGGQSGYTF. Written as DNA, the CDR3 is TGTGCCAGCAGCCAGGGCGGACAGTCTGGCTACACCTTC.

The CDR3 coding sequence is TGTGCCAGCAGCTTAAACAGGGGCGACACTGAAGCTTTCTTT. This translates into CASSLNRGDTEAFF. This chain uses TRBV7-3 with TRBJ1-1; 7 bases line up with TRBD1. Per germline, CDR1 SGHTA and CDR2 FQGTGA. This CDR3 contains 14 residues. The V and J ends lost 1 base and 3 bases, in that order; junction bases with no gene match: 2.

The rearrangement joins TRBV5-4 to TRBJ2-3, with TRBD2 identical over 12 bases. The V gene's germline CDR1 is SGHNT and CDR2 YYREEE (reference sequence). This CDR3 region has 15 residues. Trimming at V came to 1 base and at J to 4 bases, leaving 1 base not matched to a gene. CDR3 protein: CASSLTSGRSDTQYF. CDR3 bases: TGTGCCAGCAGCTTGACTAGCGGGAGGTCAGATACGCAGTATTTT.

The chain links TRBV4-2 to TRBJ1-2, with unresolved D. V was shortened by 2 bases and J by 7 bases, with 11 bases between the two germline ends. Germline CDR1 is LGHNA and CDR2 is YNFKEQ. This CDR3 comprises 13 residues. CDR3 sequence (DNA): TGTGCCAGCAGCCAACAGGCCTTAGGTGGCTACACCTTC. Translation: CASSQQALGGYTF.